This is a list of T cell receptor beta chains from one sample in a study of T-cell reconstitution after alpha-beta-depleted transplantation in children. Each CDR3 protein gets one entry after TCRdb re-called the PCR reads with MiXCR. The sample has roughly 200,000 distinct CDR3 sequences, approximately 14% seen once. The sample here was PBMCs from the stem cell graft donor, taken from the stem cell graft. Source of these receptors: a human donor who donated a stem cell graft to a child with acute lymphoblastic leukemia. The CDR3 runs from the conserved cysteine through the conserved F or W. A D gene is named only where the DNA matches it firmly. Clone size is shown for a subset of rows, as once, few, many or a class of expanded clone.

D: TRBD1
size: many
V: TRBV5-1
J: TRBJ1-2
CDR3: CASSSQGADGYTF
DNA: TGCGCCAGCTCGTCACAGGGGGCAGATGGCTACACCTTC

D: TRBD2
size: NA
V: TRBV5-1
J: TRBJ2-7
CDR3: CASSLASLAETYEQYF
DNA: TGCGCCAGCAGCTTGGCAAGTCTAGCGGAGACCTACGAGCAGTACTTC

D: TRBD2
size: many
V: TRBV4-2
J: TRBJ2-1
CDR3: CASSSSRGLAAYNEQFF
DNA: TGTGCCAGCAGCTCCAGTAGGGGACTAGCGGCCTACAATGAGCAGTTCTTC

D: TRBD1
size: NA
V: TRBV27
J: TRBJ1-2
CDR3: CASKSHGTGSDGYTF
DNA: TGTGCCAGCAAGTCCCACGGGACAGGGAGTGATGGCTACACCTTC

D: NA
size: NA
V: TRBV4-1
J: TRBJ2-3
CDR3: CASSQEGRGHTQYF
DNA: TGCGCCAGCAGCCAAGAAGGCCGGGGCCACACGCAGTATTTT

D: NA
size: few
V: TRBV5-1
J: TRBJ2-1
CDR3: CASSFTYGRQFF
DNA: TGCGCCAGCAGCTTTACCTACGGAAGGCAGTTCTTC

D: NA
size: few
V: TRBV6-5
J: TRBJ2-1
CDR3: CASSYSGNNEQFF
DNA: TGTGCCAGCAGTTACTCCGGTAACAATGAGCAGTTCTTC

D: NA
size: many
V: TRBV12-3/TRBV12-4
J: TRBJ1-1
CDR3: CASSLGGMNTEAFF
DNA: TGCGCCAGCAGCTTGGGGGGTATGAACACTGAAGCTTTCTTT

D: TRBD2
size: many
V: TRBV12-3/TRBV12-4
J: TRBJ2-1
CDR3: CASSLMTSGNEQFF
DNA: TGTGCCAGCAGTTTAATGACTAGCGGGAATGAGCAGTTCTTC

D: NA
size: NA
V: TRBV5-1
J: TRBJ1-3
CDR3: CASSLEPQGAGNTIYF
DNA: TGCGCCAGCAGCTTGGAACCACAGGGAGCTGGAAACACCATATATTTT

D: TRBD2
size: NA
V: TRBV15
J: TRBJ2-1
CDR3: CATSRGGEGYNEQFF
DNA: TGTGCCACCAGCAGGGGGGGGGAGGGGTACAATGAGCAGTTCTTC

D: NA
size: many
V: TRBV29-1
J: TRBJ1-1
CDR3: CSVENEGRGPTEAFF
DNA: TGCAGCGTTGAAAATGAGGGCAGGGGACCCACTGAAGCTTTCTTT

D: NA
size: NA
V: TRBV6-1
J: TRBJ1-5
CDR3: CASSDTVYSNQPQHF
DNA: TGTGCCAGCAGTGACACCGTGTATAGCAATCAGCCCCAGCATTTT

D: TRBD1
size: few
V: TRBV27
J: TRBJ2-1
CDR3: CASRPNRGSYNEQFF
DNA: TGTGCCAGCAGGCCTAACAGGGGGTCCTACAATGAGCAGTTCTTC

D: TRBD1
size: NA
V: TRBV6-2/TRBV6-3
J: TRBJ2-7
CDR3: CASSYPGGEYEQYF
DNA: TGTGCCAGCAGTTACCCAGGGGGCGAATACGAGCAGTACTTC

D: TRBD2
size: many
V: TRBV12-3/TRBV12-4
J: TRBJ2-3
CDR3: CASSEPLGGAGGVTDTQYF
DNA: TGTGCCAGCAGTGAGCCCCTCGGTGGAGCGGGAGGAGTCACAGATACGCAGTATTTT

D: TRBD2
size: many
V: TRBV7-2
J: TRBJ2-7
CDR3: CASSLAGLAGVQYEQYF
DNA: TGTGCCAGCAGCTTAGCGGGACTAGCGGGAGTTCAGTACGAGCAGTACTTC

D: TRBD2
size: NA
V: TRBV4-2
J: TRBJ2-7
CDR3: CASSQEFWTSGSNEQYF
DNA: TGTGCCAGCAGCCAAGAATTTTGGACTAGCGGGAGTAACGAGCAGTACTTC

D: TRBD2
size: many
V: TRBV24-1
J: TRBJ2-3
CDR3: CATSDSPSGTTDTQYF
DNA: TGTGCCACCAGTGATTCCCCTAGCGGGACGACAGATACGCAGTATTTT

D: TRBD1
size: many
V: TRBV12-3/TRBV12-4
J: TRBJ1-1
CDR3: CASSSFGTLDRARTEAFF
DNA: TGTGCCAGCAGTTCATTCGGCACCTTGGACAGGGCGAGAACTGAAGCTTTCTTT

D: NA
size: NA
V: TRBV5-1
J: TRBJ2-5
CDR3: CASSVQGGQETQYF
DNA: TGCGCCAGCAGCGTCCAGGGTGGGCAAGAGACCCAGTACTTC

D: NA
size: many
V: TRBV5-6
J: TRBJ1-1
CDR3: CASALEGRGEAFF
DNA: TGTGCCAGCGCTTTGGAGGGAAGGGGTGAAGCTTTCTTT

D: TRBD2
size: NA
V: TRBV4-2
J: TRBJ2-2
CDR3: CASSQTSSANTGELFF
DNA: TGTGCCAGCAGCCAGACTAGCAGCGCGAACACCGGGGAGCTGTTTTTT

D: NA
size: few
V: TRBV5-6
J: TRBJ2-1
CDR3: CASSPGPNDYNEQFF
DNA: TGTGCCAGCAGCCCGGGTCCCAACGACTACAATGAGCAGTTCTTC

D: TRBD2
size: once
V: TRBV6-1
J: TRBJ2-5
CDR3: CASSRPGRSGETQYF
DNA: TGTGCCAGCAGTAGACCCGGGAGGTCGGGGGAGACCCAGTACTTC

D: NA
size: many
V: TRBV7-2
J: TRBJ2-5
CDR3: CASSPWGSLPQETQYF
DNA: TGTGCCAGCAGCCCCTGGGGGTCCTTACCCCAAGAGACCCAGTACTTC

D: NA
size: many
V: TRBV6-5
J: TRBJ1-4
CDR3: CASSYSGVREKLFF
DNA: TGTGCCAGCAGTTATTCGGGCGTGCGTGAAAAACTGTTTTTT

D: TRBD1
size: many
V: TRBV29-1
J: TRBJ2-7
CDR3: CSVGSGQGGYEQYF
DNA: TGCAGCGTGGGATCGGGACAGGGAGGCTACGAGCAGTACTTC

D: TRBD2
size: NA
V: TRBV20-1
J: TRBJ2-3
CDR3: CSDRDSVREGYTDTQYF
DNA: TGCAGTGATAGAGATTCCGTACGGGAGGGCTACACAGATACGCAGTATTTT

D: TRBD2
size: few
V: TRBV5-1
J: TRBJ2-4
CDR3: CASSWGLAGVNSQYF
DNA: TGCGCCAGCAGCTGGGGACTAGCGGGAGTAAACAGTCAGTACTTC

D: NA
size: many
V: TRBV25-1
J: TRBJ2-1
CDR3: CASRGISLGQFF
DNA: TGTGCCAGCAGAGGGATCTCCTTGGGGCAGTTCTTC

D: TRBD2
size: many
V: TRBV7-8
J: TRBJ2-1
CDR3: CASSFKLAGAISSYNEQFF
DNA: TGTGCCAGCAGCTTCAAACTAGCGGGAGCTATAAGCTCCTACAATGAGCAGTTCTTC

D: NA
size: few
V: TRBV5-6
J: TRBJ2-3
CDR3: CASSFSGSADTQYF
DNA: TGTGCCAGCAGCTTTTCGGGGAGTGCGGATACGCAGTATTTT

D: NA
size: many
V: TRBV9
J: TRBJ2-7
CDR3: CASSVRGGLQREQYF
DNA: TGTGCCAGCAGCGTAAGGGGAGGTTTACAACGCGAGCAGTACTTC

D: NA
size: many
V: TRBV12-3/TRBV12-4
J: TRBJ1-1
CDR3: CASSFVKTLTEAFF
DNA: TGTGCCAGCAGTTTTGTAAAGACCCTCACTGAAGCTTTCTTT

D: TRBD2
size: NA
V: TRBV10-3
J: TRBJ2-3
CDR3: CAISVRAGEADTQYF
DNA: TGTGCCATCAGCGTCCGAGCGGGAGAGGCAGATACGCAGTATTTT

D: NA
size: many
V: TRBV12-3/TRBV12-4
J: TRBJ2-7
CDR3: CASRQTRDSKQYF
DNA: TGTGCCAGCAGACAAACCCGGGACTCGAAGCAGTACTTC

D: NA
size: many
V: TRBV7-2
J: TRBJ2-5
CDR3: CASSRITQETQYF
DNA: TGTGCCAGCAGCCGGATTACCCAAGAGACCCAGTACTTC

D: TRBD2
size: NA
V: TRBV6-2/TRBV6-3
J: TRBJ2-3
CDR3: CASSPLTSAHTDTQYF
DNA: TGTGCCAGCAGCCCACTAACTAGCGCCCACACAGATACGCAGTATTTT

D: TRBD1
size: NA
V: TRBV12-3/TRBV12-4
J: TRBJ2-7
CDR3: CASSRSGTGVGSYEQYF
DNA: TGTGCCAGCAGTCGATCCGGGACAGGGGTCGGCTCCTACGAGCAGTACTTC

D: NA
size: few
V: TRBV30
J: TRBJ1-4
CDR3: CAWIPLGGHANEKLFF
DNA: TGTGCCTGGATCCCCCTGGGGGGGCATGCTAATGAAAAACTGTTTTTT

D: NA
size: many
V: TRBV4-1
J: TRBJ2-7
CDR3: CASSHPGTSSGEQYF
DNA: TGCGCCAGCAGCCACCCCGGGACTTCCTCCGGCGAGCAGTACTTC

D: TRBD1
size: many
V: TRBV5-5
J: TRBJ2-5
CDR3: CASSSQGFQETQYF
DNA: TGTGCCAGCAGCTCACAGGGGTTTCAAGAGACCCAGTACTTC

D: NA
size: many
V: TRBV7-6
J: TRBJ1-1
CDR3: CASSPRANTEAFF
DNA: TGTGCCAGCAGCCCTAGGGCGAACACTGAAGCTTTCTTT

D: NA
size: many
V: TRBV10-2
J: TRBJ1-2
CDR3: CASSTGTKTRGYTF
DNA: TGCGCCAGCAGTACAGGGACTAAGACGAGAGGCTACACCTTC

D: NA
size: NA
V: TRBV10-3
J: TRBJ1-2
CDR3: CAISDVVGQYGYTF
DNA: TGTGCCATCAGTGATGTTGTTGGTCAATATGGCTACACCTTC

D: NA
size: NA
V: TRBV5-1
J: TRBJ1-1
CDR3: CASSPSVNTEAFF
DNA: TGCGCCAGCAGTCCCAGCGTGAACACTGAAGCTTTCTTT

D: NA
size: many
V: TRBV12-3/TRBV12-4
J: TRBJ2-6
CDR3: CASSLGGAPGANVLTF
DNA: TGTGCCAGCAGTTTGGGGGGGGCGCCTGGGGCCAACGTCCTGACTTTC

D: NA
size: NA
V: TRBV12-3/TRBV12-4
J: TRBJ1-2
CDR3: CASIPYGGDYGYTF
DNA: TGTGCCAGCATCCCTTATGGCGGGGACTATGGCTACACCTTC

D: TRBD1
size: few
V: TRBV12-3/TRBV12-4
J: TRBJ1-5
CDR3: CASRPTGGNQPQHF
DNA: TGTGCCAGCAGACCCACAGGGGGCAATCAGCCCCAGCATTTT

D: NA
size: few
V: TRBV12-3/TRBV12-4
J: TRBJ2-2
CDR3: CASTPYPRRGELFF
DNA: TGTGCCAGCACCCCGTATCCCCGTCGCGGGGAGCTGTTTTTT

D: NA
size: many
V: TRBV20-1
J: TRBJ2-5
CDR3: CSASSHLGGLKETQYF
DNA: TGCAGTGCTAGTAGCCACCTTGGGGGGTTGAAAGAGACCCAGTACTTC

D: NA
size: NA
V: TRBV9
J: TRBJ2-1
CDR3: CASSVGGEQFF
DNA: TGTGCCAGCAGCGTAGGTGGTGAGCAGTTCTTC

D: NA
size: many
V: TRBV4-1
J: TRBJ2-7
CDR3: CASSQVIAPGSDEQYF
DNA: TGCGCCAGCAGCCAAGTTATCGCCCCCGGATCCGACGAGCAGTACTTC

D: NA
size: NA
V: TRBV4-1
J: TRBJ1-3
CDR3: CASSQDTGSGNTIYF
DNA: TGCGCCAGCAGCCAAGATACAGGGTCTGGAAACACCATATATTTT

D: NA
size: NA
V: TRBV20-1
J: TRBJ2-4
CDR3: CSGFPAGTNIQYF
DNA: TGCAGCGGCTTCCCTGCAGGGACGAACATTCAGTACTTC

D: TRBD1
size: many
V: TRBV10-3
J: TRBJ2-2
CDR3: CAISELGTVHLNTGELFF
DNA: TGTGCCATCAGTGAATTGGGGACAGTCCACCTGAACACCGGGGAGCTGTTTTTT